This TCR beta chain was recovered during a study of blood T cell repertoires in COVID-19. On the study more broadly: Whether acute or convalescent, the COVID-19 samples came from the United States, Italy and Spain.

As originally analysed: Amplification of reference gene primers was used by the study to estimate nucleated cell counts. Using immunoSEQ multiplex PCR, the repertoire was profiled, and TCRdb retains in-frame clones only, with some absent. V and J calls and clone size are those listed in that table; D and trimming were worked out from the DNA. The table includes about 230,000 clones, over 75% detected once. The receptor comes from a woman of 80 years or more with acute or convalescent COVID-19. Sequenced: peripheral blood.

The CDR3 loop is CASSQRTDTGLFF. The CDR3 coding sequence is TGTGCCAGCAGTCAAAGGACAGATACCGGGCTGTTTTTT. V gene TRBV6-5 combines with J gene TRBJ2-2; D is perhaps TRBD1 (6 bases). The V gene's germline CDR1 is MNHEY and CDR2 SVGAGI. This CDR3 comprises 13 residues. The germline V and J ends were trimmed by 5 bases and 13 bases, with 17 bases remaining between them.